The 27 T cell receptor beta chains below all came from one sample that was sequenced in a study of blood T cell repertoires in COVID-19. The method was immunoSEQ multiplex PCR; TCRdb's version includes in-frame clones alone and lacks a portion of them. The sample consists of around 430,000 clones, approximately 90% of them appearing once. Specimen: peripheral blood. These receptors were taken from a woman aged 45 to 65 with COVID-19, enrolled during active disease.

The chain employs TRBV10-3 and TRBJ1-6; 9 bases agree with TRBD1. Germline V gene sequence: CDR1 ENHRY, CDR2 SYGVKD. Trimming cost V 11 bases and J 7 bases; bases outside gene matches: 6. This CDR3 comprises 13 residues. CDR3 loop: CASRGQGNSPLHF. CDR3 DNA sequence: TGTGCCTCCCGAGGACAGGGGAATTCACCCCTCCACTTT.

A few counts support this clone. The chain carries TRBV2 and TRBJ1-3; 8 positions match TRBD1. The CDR3 has 16 amino acids. The ends lost 6 bases at V and 0 bases at J; junction bases unmatched: 7. Germline CDR1 and CDR2: SNHLY and FYNNEI. The CDR3 is CASSGTGTGSGNTIYF. As DNA, the CDR3 is TGTGCCAGCAGCGGAACCGGGACAGGCTCTGGAAACACCATATATTTT.

The chain links TRBV29-1 to TRBJ2-1; D ambiguous. Germline lookup yields CDR1 SQVTM and CDR2 ANQGSEA. V was trimmed by 2 bases and J by 6 bases, leaving 8 bases between them. The CDR3 is made up of 12 amino acids. The CDR3 reads CSVERQANEQFF. CDR3 sequence (DNA): TGCAGCGTTGAAAGGCAGGCCAATGAGCAGTTCTTC.

The chain uses TRBV19 and TRBJ1-1; 7 bases map to TRBD1. The CDR3 has 15 amino acids. CDR1 and CDR2 from the germline V gene are LNHDA and SQIVND (reference sequence). V shed 8 bases, J shed 5 bases, and the junction held 14 bases outside the gene matches. CDR3 region: CASRRVQGEWTEAFF. The CDR3 DNA follows: TGTGCCAGTCGGAGGGTTCAGGGGGAATGGACTGAAGCTTTCTTT.

V gene TRBV10-3 combines with J gene TRBJ1-5; D unclear. Germline CDR1 is ENHRY and CDR2 is SYGVKD. CDR3 length: 13 residues. Deletions cut 9 bases from V and 0 bases from J, with 9 bases between. The CDR3 region is CAMGEYSNQPQHF. The CDR3 DNA reads as TGTGCCATGGGAGAATATAGCAATCAGCCCCAGCATTTT.

The chain links TRBV14 to TRBJ2-2; perhaps TRBD1 as D (6 bases). CDR3 size: 16 residues. The germline V and J ends were trimmed by 2 bases and 7 bases, with 17 bases remaining between them. Per germline, CDR1 SGHDN and CDR2 FVKESK. The CDR3 DNA follows: TGTGCCAGCAGCCAACCGGACAGATCCCCAGGCGGGGAGCTGTTTTTT. Amino acids: CASSQPDRSPGGELFF.

This chain uses TRBV7-2 with TRBJ2-7, with D tentatively TRBD1 (5 bases). V lost 5 bases to trimming and J lost 3 bases, with 8 bases between them. Germline CDR1 reads SGHTA; CDR2 reads FQGNSA. The CDR3 runs 12 residues. The CDR3 region has the DNA TGTGCCAGCAGCCACAGGTTCTACGAGCAGTACTTC. Residues: CASSHRFYEQYF.

The chain combines TRBV4-1 with TRBJ2-2; no definite D call. This CDR3 is built from 15 residues. Germline-derived CDR1 and CDR2 are MGHRA and YSYEKL. Deletions cut 0 bases from V and 4 bases from J, with 9 bases between. This chain's CDR3 is CASSQEAMATGELFF. Written as DNA, the CDR3 is TGCGCCAGCAGCCAAGAGGCCATGGCCACCGGGGAGCTGTTTTTT.

This clone was seen just once. V gene TRBV6-5 combines with J gene TRBJ2-7; the D gene is possibly TRBD2 (5 bases). Trimming pared 5 bases from V and 6 bases from J, leaving 14 bases between. This CDR3 contains 13 residues. Germline values: CDR1 MNHEY, CDR2 SVGAGI. The CDR3 here is CASSLDGMFEQYF. The CDR3 region has the DNA TGTGCCAGCAGTCTCGACGGGATGTTCGAGCAGTACTTC.

The rearrangement links TRBV6-5 to TRBJ1-2, with 8 bases that match TRBD1. Germline values: CDR1 MNHEY, CDR2 SVGAGI. This CDR3 contains 15 residues. V lost 2 bases to trimming and J lost 4 bases; unmatched junction nucleotides: 6. DNA of the CDR3: TGTGCCAGCAGTTACGGCGACAGGGGTCTCTATGGCTACACCTTC. Translating it yields CASSYGDRGLYGYTF.

The V and J genes are TRBV10-3 and TRBJ1-4; D possibly corresponds to TRBD1 (5 bases). CDR1 ENHRY and CDR2 SYGVKD come from the germline V gene. Between the trimmed V and J ends, which lost 0 bases and 5 bases, there was a span of 10 bases. CDR3 size: 15 residues. In DNA, the CDR3 is TGTGCCATCAGTGAGTCTTCCGGGGGGAATGAAAAACTGTTTTTT. Protein: CAISESSGGNEKLFF.

The V gene is TRBV6-5, the J gene TRBJ1-2, with D perhaps matching TRBD1 (5 bases). CDR3 size: 13 residues. The V end lost 7 bases, the J end lost 5 bases, and 14 bases lay between the germline ends. CDR1 and CDR2 from the germline V gene are MNHEY and SVGAGI. CDR3 sequence: CASTETGGYGYTF. Written as DNA, the CDR3 is TGTGCCAGCACCGAGACCGGGGGTTATGGCTACACCTTC.

V is TRBV7-3 and J is TRBJ1-3; TRBD1 matches 8 bases. The CDR3 sequence is 18 residues long. J was trimmed by 0 bases and V by 4 bases; bases with no gene match: 11. Germline V lookup: CDR1 SGHTA, CDR2 FQGTGA. The CDR3 loop is CASSYRDRPPISGNTIYF. The DNA of the CDR3 is TGTGCCAGCAGCTACCGGGACAGGCCCCCCATCTCTGGAAACACCATATATTTT.

This clone was recorded a few times. The rearrangement joins TRBV7-6 to TRBJ1-1; D gene ambiguous. Germline CDR1 and CDR2: SGHVS and FNYEAQ. Between the trimmed V and J ends, which lost 0 bases and 1 base, there was a span of 9 bases. This CDR3 contains 15 residues. The CDR3 DNA sequence: TGTGCCAGCAGCTTAGCTTCCCGTCGGAACACTGAAGCTTTCTTT. It yields the protein CASSLASRRNTEAFF.

The chain combines TRBV30 with TRBJ2-2; 10 bases fit TRBD1. This CDR3 region has 15 residues. The V segment lost 2 bases and the J segment 6 bases; nucleotides outside the gene matches: 6. CDR1 and CDR2 from the germline V gene are GTSNPN and SVGIG (reference sequence). The CDR3 protein is CAWSSPGQGSGELFF. The CDR3 coding sequence is TGTGCCTGGAGTTCCCCGGGACAGGGGTCCGGGGAGCTGTTTTTT.

V gene TRBV11-2 combines with J gene TRBJ1-6; D is unclear. CDR3 size: 12 residues. Germline CDR1 is SGHAT and CDR2 is FQNNGV. V lost 5 bases to trimming and J lost 10 bases, with 9 bases between them. The CDR3 here is CASSQSGSPLHF. CDR3 nucleotide sequence: TGTGCCAGCAGCCAAAGCGGGTCACCCCTCCACTTT.

The chain carries TRBV7-9 and TRBJ2-5; a weak D match, TRBD1 (6 bases). V lost 4 bases and J lost 5, with 14 bases in between. Germline V lookup: CDR1 SEHNR, CDR2 FQNEAQ (reference sequence). CDR3 length: 14 residues. DNA for the CDR3: TGTGCCAGCAGCTCAGCAACAGGGTGGGAGACCCAGTACTTC. Protein product: CASSSATGWETQYF.

As DNA, the CDR3 is TGTGCCTGGAGTGTAGCTGCGAACACCGGGGAGCTGTTTTTT. It specifies CAWSVAANTGELFF. V gene TRBV30 combines with J gene TRBJ2-2; unclear D gene. The CDR3 has 14 residues. Germline loops: CDR1 GTSNPN, CDR2 SVGIG (reference sequence). Trimming cost V 0 bases and J 0 bases, with 5 bases left between them.

Here the CDR3 reads CASTPPGGYYEQYF. DNA for the CDR3: TGTGCCAGCACCCCCCCAGGGGGATACTACGAGCAGTACTTC. This chain uses TRBV28 with TRBJ2-7; 7 nucleotides align to TRBD1. V gave up 7 bases and J gave up 3 bases; unmatched junction bases: 9. Germline V gene data show CDR1 as MDHEN and CDR2 as SYDVKM. The CDR3 runs to 14 residues.

The chain has TRBV7-8 and TRBJ2-3; D is possibly TRBD1 (5 bases). The CDR3 spans 12 residues. The V end was cut by 7 bases, the J end by 3 bases, with 8 bases between. Per the germline V gene, CDR1 is SGHVS and CDR2 is FQNEAQ. The CDR3 DNA follows: TGTGCCAGCATGCAGGGTACAGATACGCAGTATTTT. It codes for CASMQGTDTQYF.

The CDR3 DNA sequence: TGTGCCACCAGTGATCCTACAGGGGCCTACCAAGAGACCCAGTACTTC. Translating gives CATSDPTGAYQETQYF. This chain connects TRBV24-1 to TRBJ2-5, with 7 bases aligning to TRBD1. Germline loops: CDR1 KGHDR, CDR2 SFDVKD. This CDR3 is built from 16 residues. Trimming cost V 3 bases and J 0 bases; bases outside gene matches: 6.

The rearrangement uses TRBV7-2 and TRBJ2-1, with a weak D call TRBD1 (5 bases). The CDR3 totals 14 residues. Trimming left V 1 base short and J 2 bases short, with 6 bases between. Germline V gene lookup returns CDR1 SGHTA and CDR2 FQGNSA. The DNA of the CDR3 is TGTGCCAGCAGCTTAGAGACAGCCTACAATGAGCAGTTCTTC. Encoded protein: CASSLETAYNEQFF.

The chain recombines TRBV5-1 with TRBJ2-7; D possibly corresponds to TRBD1 (5 bases). This CDR3 is built from 13 residues. V was shortened by 2 bases and J by 2 bases, with 8 bases between the two germline ends. From germline, CDR1 is SGHRS and CDR2 YFSETQ. CDR3 DNA sequence: TGCGCCAGCAGCTTTGACAGCCCCTACGAGCAGTACTTC. Its translation is CASSFDSPYEQYF.

This clone was recorded only once. This chain connects TRBV30 to TRBJ2-7; 8 positions agree with TRBD2. The germline CDR1 and CDR2 sequences are GTSNPN and SVGIG (reference sequence). The CDR3 consists of 14 residues. V gave up 4 bases and J gave up 0 bases; unmatched junction bases: 5. CDR3 nucleotide sequence: TGTGCCTGGATGCGGGAGGATGTCTCCTACGAGCAGTACTTC. Protein: CAWMREDVSYEQYF. The full variable domain, completed using reference TRBV30 and TRBJ2-7, is SQTIHQWPATLVQPVGSPLSLECTVEGTSNPNLYWYRQAAGRGLQLLFYSVGIGQISSEVPQNLSASRPQDRQFILSSKKLLLSDSGFYLCAWMREDVSYEQYFGPGTRLTVT.

The rearrangement links TRBV5-6 to TRBJ1-2, with D possibly being TRBD1 (6 bases). Germline lookup yields CDR1 SGHDT and CDR2 YYEEEE. This CDR3 region has 13 residues. Trimming shortened V by 4 bases and J by 8 bases, and 15 bases separated the two germline ends. This chain's CDR3 is CASSAGTTLGYTF. The CDR3 DNA sequence: TGTGCCAGCAGCGCCGGGACAACGCTCGGCTACACCTTC.

Concerning this clone itself: The junction and the germline gene differ at one end; a read error may be behind it. This chain links TRBV30 with TRBJ2-7, with TRBD2 matching 10 bases. The CDR3 is 13 residues long. Germline values: CDR1 GTSNPN, CDR2 SVGIG (reference sequence). This CDR3 reads CAWSPSGGAAVDF. The DNA of the CDR3 is TGTGCCTGGAGTCCCAGCGGGGGGGCCGCGGTTGACTTC.

This sequence joins TRBV14 and TRBJ1-1; D gene uncertain. The CDR3 is made up of 12 amino acids. Trimming took 2 bases from V and 4 from J, leaving 5 bases between them. Per the germline V gene, CDR1 is SGHDN and CDR2 is FVKESK. The CDR3 DNA sequence: TGTGCCAGCAGCCAACCGGGCACTGAAGCTTTCTTT. Residues: CASSQPGTEAFF.